This T cell receptor beta chain derives from a study of blood T cell repertoires in COVID-19. Study overall: There were acute and convalescent COVID-19 samples, and they came from the United States, Italy and Spain. PBMCs, B-cell-depleted T cells, or T cells provided the cDNA or gDNA that made up the material.

CDR1 is LNHDA, CDR2 SQIVND, per germline (reference sequence). The CDR3 spans 14 residues. V was pared by 7 bases and J by 8 bases, with 10 bases of the junction left unmatched. Original methodology: For nucleated cells, counts were estimated from reference gene primer amplification. The protocol was immunoSEQ multiplex PCR, while the TCRdb copy is restricted to in-frame clones and leaves out a portion. V and J calls and clone size come straight from that table; D and trimming were deduced from the DNA. The profile shows approximately 320,000 clones, roughly 85% of them singletons. This rearrangement joins TRBV19 to TRBJ1-2; 10 nucleotides match TRBD1. The TCR comes from a human donor in a cohort sampled during active COVID-19. Sequenced sample: peripheral blood. The DNA for the CDR3 is TGTGCCAGTACCGGCTCGGGACAGGGGAACGGCTACACCTTC. Its translation: CASTGSGQGNGYTF. Complete variable domain (other parts from reference TRBV19 and TRBJ1-2): DGGITQSPKYLFRKEGQNVTLSCEQNLNHDAMYWYRQDPGQGLRLIYYSQIVNDFQKGDIAEGYSVSREKKESFPLTVTSAQKNPTAFYLCASTGSGQGNGYTFGSGTRLTVV.